The 32 T cell receptor beta chains in this list originate from one sample, sequenced in a study of post-analysis software for immune sequencing data. The authors incorporated unique molecular identifiers into the TCR beta cDNA libraries. TCRdb re-derived calls from the PCR reads in MiXCR, one entry per CDR3 protein. The sample lists hundreds of thousands of distinct CDR3 sequences, 55% to 70% occurring once. Whole-study results and caveats: In patients, TRBV5-6, TRBV5-1 and TRBV20-1 belonged to five TRBV segments found more frequently than in controls.

The antigens of these receptors remain unknown. The source material was blood. The receptors derive from a girl aged 2-10 years with multiple sclerosis.

The CDR3 is CAIESGHYNEQFF. The CDR3 coding sequence is TGTGCCATCGAGTCGGGGCACTACAATGAGCAGTTCTTC. The rearrangement uses TRBV7-2 and TRBJ2-1, with D perhaps given as TRBD1 or TRBD2 (5 bases each). Trimming removed 10 bases from V and 3 bases from J, with 13 bases in between. The CDR3 has 13 residues. Germline loops: CDR1 SGHTA, CDR2 FQGNSA.

The chain recombines TRBV12-3 or TRBV12-4 with TRBJ2-7; possible D gene TRBD1, 6 bases. The DNA end lines up better with TRBJ2-5; the J call may be wrong. CDR3 size: 15 residues. In DNA, the CDR3 is TGTGCCAGCAGTTTCTCATGGGGGCTGATGGAGACCCAGTACTTC. Its translation is CASSFSWGLMETQYF.

A few counts support this clonotype. V and J are TRBV5-5 and TRBJ2-3, with 15 bases aligning to TRBD2. Germline CDR1 and CDR2: SGHKS and YYEKEE (reference sequence). The CDR3 is 18 amino acids. J was trimmed by 5 bases and V by 5 bases; bases with no gene match: 12. For the CDR3, the DNA is TGTGCCAGCAGATCCGCGAGGACTAGCGGGAGGGCAGGAGATACGCAGTATTTT. This codes for CASRSARTSGRAGDTQYF.

The chain uses TRBV28 and TRBJ2-1, with 14 bases aligning to TRBD2. V lost 6 bases and J lost 2; bases outside the gene matches: 3. CDR3 length: 16 residues. The germline gives CDR1 MDHEN, CDR2 SYDVKM. DNA of the CDR3: TGTGCCAGCAGCCGGACTAGCGGGAGGCCCTACAATGAGCAGTTCTTC. Translation gives CASSRTSGRPYNEQFF.

In this sample, this clonotype turned up a few times. The V call is TRBV2, the J call TRBJ2-7; D possibly uses TRBD1 or TRBD2 (5 bases each). V was cut by 8 bases and J by 3 bases, with 14 bases left in between. This CDR3 has 13 residues. CDR1 is SNHLY, CDR2 FYNNEI, per germline. CDR3 DNA: TGTGCCAGCTGGGGGTCCGGGAACTACGAGCAGTACTTC. Amino acids: CASWGSGNYEQYF.

V gene TRBV5-1 combines with J gene TRBJ2-7; tentatively, D is TRBD2 (5 bases). V was shortened by 0 bases and J by 4 bases, with 17 bases between the two germline ends. The germline gives CDR1 SGHRS, CDR2 YFSETQ. CDR3 length: 16 amino acids. DNA of the CDR3: TGCGCCAGCAGCTTGGGGACTCCTCCGGAACTATACGAGCAGTACTTC. It yields the protein CASSLGTPPELYEQYF.

The chain is built from TRBV3-1 and TRBJ2-1; 14 nucleotides agree with TRBD2. This CDR3 is built from 15 residues. In germline, CDR1 is LGHDT, CDR2 YNNKEL (reference sequence). With 4 bases clipped from V and 10 bases from J, the junction kept 6 bases outside the gene matches. The CDR3 protein is CASSPTSGRAGEQFF. In DNA form, the CDR3 reads TGTGCCAGCAGCCCGACTAGCGGGAGGGCTGGGGAGCAGTTCTTC.

The J gene is TRBJ2-1, the V gene TRBV9, with 9 bases that match TRBD1. The V gene's germline CDR1 is SGDLS and CDR2 YYNGEE. V trimming: 6 bases; J trimming: 9 bases; junction bases outside the gene matches: 19. CDR3 size: 17 residues. In DNA, the CDR3 is TGTGCCAGCACGGGACAGGGTGGGACCCTACCAACCGGTGAGCAGTTCTTC. Translated: CASTGQGGTLPTGEQFF.

This chain connects TRBV7-6 to TRBJ2-5, with TRBD2 as a possible D gene (6 bases). This CDR3 contains 13 residues. V lost 5 bases and J lost 11, with 18 bases in between. The germline V gene encodes CDR1 SGHVS and CDR2 FNYEAQ. CDR3 amino acids: CASSAVGSGEQYF. Written as DNA, the CDR3 is TGTGCCAGCAGCGCCGTGGGGTCGGGGGAGCAGTACTTC.

This clonotype was counted only a few times. V usage is TRBV12-3 or TRBV12-4 and J usage is TRBJ1-2; D gene uncertain. This CDR3 has 13 amino acids. V lost 6 bases to trimming and J lost 8 bases, with 16 bases between them. CDR3 protein: CASSKGRAGGYTF. For the CDR3, the DNA is TGTGCCAGCAGCAAAGGGAGGGCTGGAGGCTACACCTTC.

The rearrangement links TRBV29-1 to TRBJ2-1; D gene unclear. The germline V gene has CDR1 SQVTM and CDR2 ANQGSEA. The CDR3 length is 13 residues. V lost 0 bases and J 7 bases, leaving 10 bases between the germline ends. CDR3 sequence: CSVEDPNWNEQFF. For the CDR3, the DNA is TGCAGCGTTGAAGACCCGAACTGGAATGAGCAGTTCTTC.

As to this clonotype: The final CDR3 position lacks the conserved phenylalanine or tryptophan, pointing to a likely read error. The DNA of the CDR3 is TGCAGCGCCTGGGCGGGCGGGTACAATGAGCAGTTCTCC. As protein: CSAWAGGYNEQFS. The chain couples TRBV29-1 to TRBJ2-1; D may be TRBD2 (5 bases). CDR3 size: 13 residues. Trimming stripped 7 bases from V and 4 bases from J, with 14 bases between. Germline V lookup: CDR1 SQVTM, CDR2 ANQGSEA.

In its sample, this clonotype was seen many times. The genes are TRBV12-3 or TRBV12-4 and TRBJ2-3; 11 bases are a match to TRBD2. This CDR3 is built from 15 residues. The V segment lost 6 bases and the J segment 1 base; nucleotides outside the gene matches: 3. The DNA of the CDR3 is TGTGCCAGCAGCCCGGGACTAGCGGGCACAGATACGCAGTATTTT. It yields the protein CASSPGLAGTDTQYF.

The V call is TRBV7-2, the J call TRBJ2-1; D is undetermined. Germline CDR1 reads SGHTA; CDR2 reads FQGNSA. With 1 base removed from V and 8 bases from J, the gap between germline ends came to 9 bases. The CDR3 is 13 amino acids. This chain's CDR3 is CASSLEAAHEQFF. CDR3 DNA: TGTGCCAGCAGCTTAGAGGCCGCTCATGAGCAGTTCTTC.

This sequence joins TRBV3-1 and TRBJ2-6; TRBD2 is a possible D gene (5 bases). Trimming pared 7 bases from V and 3 bases from J, leaving 16 bases between. This CDR3 has 16 amino acids. CDR1 is LGHDT and CDR2 is YNNKEL in the germline V gene (reference sequence). The CDR3 DNA reads as TGTGCCAGCACGCGATCGGGGATAGATGGGGCCAACGTCCTGACTTTC. Encoded protein: CASTRSGIDGANVLTF.

J is TRBJ2-7 and V is TRBV12-3 or TRBV12-4; 12 nucleotides agree with TRBD2. The end of the DNA fits TRBJ2-5 better, so the J call may be wrong. CDR3 length: 18 amino acids. The CDR3 loop is CASSPFRTSGAFRETQYF. The CDR3 DNA follows: TGTGCCAGCAGTCCATTCCGGACTAGCGGGGCCTTCCGAGAGACCCAGTACTTC.

This chain uses TRBV3-1 with TRBJ1-2; possible D gene TRBD1, 5 bases. Germline values: CDR1 LGHDT, CDR2 YNNKEL (reference sequence). With 2 bases removed from V and 4 bases from J, the gap between germline ends came to 17 bases. The CDR3 spans 16 residues. The DNA for the CDR3 is TGTGCCAGCAGCCAAAAAGGACGGGGGTGGACCTATGGCTACACCTTC. This sequence encodes CASSQKGRGWTYGYTF. Full variable domain (remainder filled in from reference TRBV3-1 and TRBJ1-2): DTAVSQTPKYLVTQMGNDKSIKCEQNLGHDTMYWYKQDSKKFLKIMFSYNNKELIINETVPNRFSPKSPDKAHLNLHINSLELGDSAVYFCASSQKGRGWTYGYTFGSGTRLTVV.

The chain has TRBV13 and TRBJ2-7; TRBD2 agrees at 10 bases. This CDR3 region has 15 residues. Germline values: CDR1 PRHDT, CDR2 FYEKMQ (reference sequence). Germline trimming cut 5 bases from V and 3 bases from J; bases unmatched to any gene: 7. CDR3 amino acids: CASSPRGTSVYEQYF. The CDR3, as DNA: TGTGCCAGCAGCCCCCGGGGGACTAGCGTCTACGAGCAGTACTTC.

This clonotype was seen more than once but under ten times. This chain links TRBV27 with TRBJ2-1; tentatively, D is TRBD1 or TRBD2 (6 bases each). The CDR3 runs to 16 residues. The V gene lost 3 bases and the J gene lost 4 bases, with 16 bases spanning the gap. From germline, CDR1 is MNHEY and CDR2 SMNVEV (reference sequence). This CDR3 reads CASSFLGRGVYNEQFF. CDR3 sequence (DNA): TGTGCCAGCAGTTTCCTAGGAAGGGGGGTTTACAATGAGCAGTTCTTC.

This clonotype was seen a few times. CDR3 in amino acids: CSAPRTGNYEQYF. The CDR3 DNA reads TGCAGTGCTCCTAGGACTGGGAACTACGAGCAGTACTTC. The chain has TRBV20-1 and TRBJ2-7, with a possible D match to TRBD2 (5 bases). In germline, CDR1 is DFQATT, CDR2 SNEGSKA (reference sequence). Trimming took off 5 bases at V and 3 bases at J, with 14 bases between the two ends. The CDR3 loop spans 13 amino acids.

The rearrangement uses TRBV9 and TRBJ2-1, with a tentative D call TRBD2 (5 bases). CDR3 length equals 14 residues. Germline CDR1 is SGDLS and CDR2 is YYNGEE. V dropped 0 bases and J dropped 9 bases, with 13 bases sitting between them. CDR3 DNA: TGTGCCAGCAGCGTAGCTCCAAGCGGCGCTGAGCAGTTCTTC. It yields the protein CASSVAPSGAEQFF. Using reference TRBV9 and TRBJ2-1 for the parts outside the CDR3, the full variable domain is DSGVTQTPKHLITATGQRVTLRCSPRSGDLSVYWYQQSLDQGLQFLIQYYNGEERAKGNILERFSAQQFPDLHSELNLSSLELGDSALYFCASSVAPSGAEQFFGPGTRLTVL.

The chain joins TRBV7-2 to TRBJ2-3; 11 bases agree with TRBD2. CDR3 size: 17 residues. Germline CDR1 is SGHTA and CDR2 is FQGNSA. The ends lost 6 bases at V and 0 bases at J; junction bases unmatched: 8. DNA of the CDR3: TGTGCCAGCAGTTGGACTAGCGGGTTAACTAGCACAGATACGCAGTATTTT. This encodes CASSWTSGLTSTDTQYF.

This clonotype occurred once. The chain is built from TRBV20-1 and TRBJ1-5, with TRBD1 identical over 9 bases. CDR1 and CDR2 (germline): DFQATT, SNEGSKA (reference sequence). The CDR3 consists of 13 residues. The V gene end was trimmed by 5 bases and the J gene end by 7 bases; junction bases not matched to a gene: 6. The CDR3 DNA follows: TGCAGTGCTGGGACAGGGCGCGACCAGCCCCAGCATTTT. This translates into CSAGTGRDQPQHF.

The rearrangement joins TRBV3-1 to TRBJ1-1; D is possibly TRBD1 (5 bases). Germline CDR1 LGHDT, CDR2 YNNKEL (reference sequence). Deletions cut 0 bases from V and 10 bases from J, with 18 bases between. This CDR3 contains 15 residues. The DNA of the CDR3 is TGTGCCAGCAGCCAAGAGGGGCCTCTGGAACGGGGAGCTTTCTTT. Protein: CASSQEGPLERGAFF.

This chain joins TRBV28 and TRBJ2-1; no clear D gene. The V and J ends lost 6 bases and 7 bases respectively, with 13 bases between them. Germline values: CDR1 MDHEN, CDR2 SYDVKM. This CDR3 has 13 amino acids. This CDR3 is CASSLRTANEQFF. The CDR3 bases are TGTGCCAGCAGCCTAAGGACGGCGAATGAGCAGTTCTTC.

This clonotype turned up a few times. This rearrangement joins TRBV5-1 to TRBJ2-7, with 7 bases lining up with TRBD2. The trim removed 2 bases at V and 3 bases at J, leaving 5 bases unmatched. Germline V gene lookup returns CDR1 SGHRS and CDR2 YFSETQ. The CDR3 is made up of 14 amino acids. In DNA, the CDR3 is TGCGCCAGCAGCTTCCTAGCGGATGACTACGAGCAGTACTTC. It translates to CASSFLADDYEQYF.

V gene TRBV2 combines with J gene TRBJ2-5; no clear D. The J call is in doubt because the DNA end fits TRBJ2-7 better. This CDR3 is built from 16 residues. CDR1 is SNHLY, CDR2 FYNNEI, per germline. The CDR3 protein is CASSEALQAVSYEQYF. CDR3 nucleotide sequence: TGTGCCAGCAGTGAAGCGCTTCAGGCAGTAAGCTACGAGCAGTACTTC.

The chain is built from TRBV6-6 and TRBJ2-1; possibly TRBD1 for D (6 bases). The CDR3 contains 15 residues. CDR1 and CDR2 (germline): MNHNY, SVGAGI (reference sequence). V shed 2 bases and J shed 8 bases, with 16 bases lying between them. CDR3 residues: CASSYDVDRFDEQFF. CDR3 DNA sequence: TGTGCCAGCAGTTACGATGTAGACAGGTTCGATGAGCAGTTCTTC.

The chain joins TRBV20-1 to TRBJ2-5; 11 bases align to TRBD1. The J call may not be correct, given that the DNA end is closer to TRBJ2-7. The germline V gene encodes CDR1 DFQATT and CDR2 SNEGSKA (reference sequence). This CDR3 has 15 residues. CDR3 amino acids: CSARDGTGGGYEQYF. Written as DNA, the CDR3 is TGCAGTGCTAGAGATGGGACAGGGGGTGGTTACGAGCAGTACTTC.

This clonotype was seen a handful of times. The V call is TRBV20-1, the J call TRBJ2-1; maybe TRBD1 (5 bases). From germline, CDR1 is DFQATT and CDR2 SNEGSKA (reference sequence). Trimming removed 1 base from V and 3 bases from J, with 19 bases in between. The CDR3 extends over 17 amino acids. This CDR3 is CSARGVGATVHYNEQFF. The CDR3 nucleotides are TGCAGTGCTAGAGGGGTAGGGGCCACTGTACACTACAATGAGCAGTTCTTC.

The chain combines TRBV10-1 with TRBJ2-3; D unclear. This CDR3 has 11 amino acids. Germline assignment: CDR1 WNHNN and CDR2 SYGVQD (reference sequence). V was shortened by 7 bases and J by 4 bases, with 6 bases between the two germline ends. The CDR3 DNA reads TGCGCCAGCATGATGGCAGATACGCAGTATTTT. Amino acids: CASMMADTQYF.

This rearrangement joins TRBV6-2 or TRBV6-3 to TRBJ2-1; 10 bases map to TRBD2. This CDR3 region has 17 residues. The germline CDR1 and CDR2 sequences are MNHEY and SVGEGT. V shed 6 bases, J shed 3 bases, and the junction held 11 bases outside the gene matches. As DNA, the CDR3 is TGTGCCAGCAGCATCAATAGCGGGAGGTATTTCTACAATGAGCAGTTCTTC. Translating it yields CASSINSGRYFYNEQFF.